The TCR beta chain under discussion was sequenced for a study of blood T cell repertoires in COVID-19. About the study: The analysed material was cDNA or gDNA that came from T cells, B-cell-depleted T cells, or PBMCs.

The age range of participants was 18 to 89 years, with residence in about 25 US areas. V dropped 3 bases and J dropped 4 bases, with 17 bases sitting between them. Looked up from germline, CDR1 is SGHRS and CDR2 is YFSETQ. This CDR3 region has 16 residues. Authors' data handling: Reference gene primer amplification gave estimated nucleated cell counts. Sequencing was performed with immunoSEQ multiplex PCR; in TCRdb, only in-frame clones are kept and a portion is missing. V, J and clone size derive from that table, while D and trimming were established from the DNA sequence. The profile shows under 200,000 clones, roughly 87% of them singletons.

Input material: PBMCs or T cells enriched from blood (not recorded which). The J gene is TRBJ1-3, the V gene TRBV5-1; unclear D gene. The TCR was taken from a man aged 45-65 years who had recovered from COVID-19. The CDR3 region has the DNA TGCGCCAGCAGCTATAGCGGTCCCGGAGGAGGAAACACCATATATTTT. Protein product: CASSYSGPGGGNTIYF.